The source of this T cell receptor beta chain is a study of response to subunit inactivated influenza vaccine. Study-wide points: T cells newly recruited by each seasonal influenza vaccination are few, the authors suggested.

Regarding this clonotype: As yet, its antigen is unknown.

TCRdb itself ran the RT-PCR reads through MiXCR, one entry per CDR3 protein. Here the sample spans 710,000 or so distinct CDR3 sequences, around a sixth being singletons. V lost 3 bases and J 4 bases, leaving 22 bases between the germline ends. This CDR3 comprises 18 residues. Germline V gives CDR1 KGHSY, CDR2 FQNENV. This chain uses TRBV16 with TRBJ2-1, with a weak D call TRBD2 (5 bases). The TCR comes from a middle-aged man who received an inactivated influenza vaccine. The sequencing used PBMCs from blood, collected less than 13 days after vaccination. The DNA for the CDR3 is TGTGCCAGCAGCCAGGGCCCAGGTGAGGGAGTTAAGTACAATGAGCAGTTCTTC. Encoded protein: CASSQGPGEGVKYNEQFF.